This T cell receptor (beta chain) was captured by sequencing in a study of blood T cell repertoires in COVID-19. Study information: Donors in the United States, Italy and Spain gave samples during acute or convalescent COVID-19.

V was clipped by 3 bases and J by 0 bases, with 11 bases between them. CDR1 and CDR2 from the germline V gene are SGHDT and YYEEEE. This CDR3 contains 15 residues. Generated by immunoSEQ multiplex PCR, the TCRdb table keeps only in-frame clones and is missing some. This table has around 270,000 clones, around nine tenths appearing once. Sequences were obtained from peripheral blood. The clonotype was recovered from a man aged 40-49 years with acute or convalescent COVID-19. The rearrangement links TRBV5-6 to TRBJ2-3; weak D call: TRBD1 (5 bases). The CDR3 nucleotides read TGTGCCAGCAGCTCATTACAGGCTAGCACAGATACGCAGTATTTT. Translation gives CASSSLQASTDTQYF.